Presented here are 8 T cell receptor beta chains from one specimen sequenced in a study of blood T cell repertoires in COVID-19. Sequencing was performed with immunoSEQ multiplex PCR; in TCRdb, only in-frame clones are kept and a portion is missing. Here the sample spans about 360,000 clones, 75% to 90% being singletons. The sequencing input was peripheral blood. All receptors derive from a woman aged 55 to 70 with COVID-19, enrolled during active disease.

Comment on this clone: Its ends do not fully match the called genes, so a read error is possible. V and J are TRBV9 and TRBJ1-2; TRBD1 is a possible D gene (5 bases). The CDR3 is made up of 13 amino acids. Germline lookup yields CDR1 SGDLS and CDR2 YYNGEE. The CDR3 here is CATSQGPNYGYTF. CDR3 nucleotide sequence: TGTGCCACCAGCCAGGGCCCTAACTATGGCTACACCTTC.

J is TRBJ2-3 and V is TRBV30, with D maybe TRBD2 (6 bases). Germline loops: CDR1 GTSNPN, CDR2 SVGIG (reference sequence). CDR3 length equals 15 residues. Trimming removed 0 bases at V and 1 base at J, with 11 bases between. CDR3 loop: CAWSVRGGGTDTQYF. DNA of the CDR3: TGTGCCTGGAGTGTAAGGGGCGGGGGCACAGATACGCAGTATTTT.

The V call is TRBV3-1 (or the pseudogene TRBV3-2), the J call TRBJ1-1, with TRBD1 matching over 7 bases. The CDR3 totals 15 residues. Unmatched junction bases numbered 8, after V lost 0 bases and J lost 7 bases. Germline CDR1 LGHDT, CDR2 YNNKEL (reference sequence). CDR3 loop: CASSQEQGQGDEAFF. Here the CDR3 DNA reads TGTGCCAGCAGCCAAGAGCAAGGGCAGGGGGATGAAGCTTTCTTT.

V is TRBV5-4 and J is TRBJ1-2; D gene ambiguous. This CDR3 contains 13 residues. V gave up 6 bases and J gave up 0 bases, with 9 bases separating them. Germline CDR1 SGHNT, CDR2 YYREEE (reference sequence). CDR3: CASTSFSNYGYTF. DNA of the CDR3: TGTGCCAGCACTAGTTTCTCTAACTATGGCTACACCTTC. Supplemented by reference TRBV5-4 and TRBJ1-2, the full variable domain reads ETGVTQSPTHLIKTRGQQVTLRCSSQSGHNTVSWYQQALGQGPQFIFQYYREEENGRGNFPPRFSGLQFPNYSSELNVNALELDDSALYLCASTSFSNYGYTFGSGTRLTVV.

This chain links TRBV5-1 with TRBJ1-1; D is unresolved. The V end was cut by 1 base, the J end by 4 bases, with 5 bases between. The length of the CDR3 is 12 residues. In germline, CDR1 is SGHRS, CDR2 YFSETQ. CDR3 residues: CASSLSGTEAFF. The CDR3, as DNA: TGCGCCAGCAGCTTGTCAGGCACTGAAGCTTTCTTT. Based on the CDR3 plus reference TRBV5-1 and TRBJ1-1, the full variable domain is KAGVTQTPRYLIKTRGQQVTLSCSPISGHRSVSWYQQTPGQGLQFLFEYFSETQRNKGNFPGRFSGRQFSNSRSEMNVSTLELGDSALYLCASSLSGTEAFFGQGTRLTVV.

V is TRBV2 and J is TRBJ2-5, with D possibly being TRBD1 (6 bases). The germline gives CDR1 SNHLY, CDR2 FYNNEI. Trimming removed 8 bases from V and 2 bases from J, with 12 bases in between. The CDR3 extends over 13 amino acids. The CDR3 sequence is CASGRGGQETQYF. The CDR3, as DNA: TGTGCCAGCGGCCGAGGGGGTCAAGAGACCCAGTACTTC. Based on the CDR3 plus reference TRBV2 and TRBJ2-5, the full variable domain is EPEVTQTPSHQVTQMGQEVILRCVPISNHLYFYWYRQILGQKVEFLVSFYNNEISEKSEIFDDQFSVERPDGSNFTLKIRSTKLEDSAMYFCASGRGGQETQYFGPGTRLLVL.

V and J are TRBV6-5 and TRBJ1-1, with 7 bases aligning to TRBD1. This CDR3 has 13 residues. Germline lookup yields CDR1 MNHEY and CDR2 SVGAGI. V trimming: 0 bases; J trimming: 7 bases; junction bases outside the gene matches: 2. Here the CDR3 reads CASSYSGQFEAFF. In DNA form, the CDR3 reads TGTGCCAGCAGTTACTCGGGACAGTTTGAAGCTTTCTTT.

V is TRBV7-6 and J is TRBJ1-5; D may be TRBD1 (6 bases). Germline CDR1 is SGHVS and CDR2 is FNYEAQ. Trimming cost V 5 bases and J 9 bases, with 11 bases left between them. There are 12 residues in the CDR3. CDR3 DNA sequence: TGTGCCAGCAGCACCTCCAGGGGGCCCCAGCATTTT. Amino acid sequence: CASSTSRGPQHF.